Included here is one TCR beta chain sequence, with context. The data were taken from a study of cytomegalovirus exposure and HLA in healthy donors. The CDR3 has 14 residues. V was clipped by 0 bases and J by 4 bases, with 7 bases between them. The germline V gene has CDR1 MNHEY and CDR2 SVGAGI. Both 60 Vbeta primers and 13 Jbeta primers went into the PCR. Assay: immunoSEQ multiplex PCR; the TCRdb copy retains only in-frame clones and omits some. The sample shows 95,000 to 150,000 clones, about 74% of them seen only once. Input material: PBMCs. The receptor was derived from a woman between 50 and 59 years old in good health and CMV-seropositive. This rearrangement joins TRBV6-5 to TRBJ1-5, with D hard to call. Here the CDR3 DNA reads TGTGCCAGCAGTTACTCGACGGGAAATCAGCCCCAGCATTTT. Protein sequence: CASSYSTGNQPQHF.